This record looks at one TCR beta chain sequence and its context. Its antigen is as yet unknown. The length of the CDR3 is 16 residues. Unmatched junction bases numbered 2, after V lost 0 bases and J lost 4 bases. The germline gives CDR1 SGHAT, CDR2 FQNNGV. As to treatment: approximately nine-day PBMC culture with coronavirus spike peptide pools or control peptides (ViraFEST assay). From the unexposed donor, CD4+ T cells were collected ahead of the COVID-19 pandemic (2011-2018). Cultured CD4+ T cell DNA underwent sequencing with the Oncomine TCR Beta short-read assay. TCRdb re-analysed the PCR reads in MiXCR, keeping a single row per CDR3 protein. The sample carries approximately 8,000 distinct CDR3 sequences, roughly 50% recorded once. This specimen belongs to a study of vaccination and CD4 T cells after COVID-19. About the study: It was a median about 100 days after diagnosis, with a range of 35 to 161, that post-COVID samples were drawn. Overlapping SARS-CoV-2, HCoV-NL63, HCoV-OC43 and HCoV-229E spike peptides stimulated the cells.

This chain uses TRBV11-2 with TRBJ2-7; 14 nucleotides line up with TRBD2. Material for sequencing was CD4+ T cells from blood, cultured in vitro. The TCR comes from a human donor in good health. CDR3 bases: TGTGCCAGCAGCTTAGATCGGACTAGCGGGAGGTACGAGCAGTACTTC. Translation gives CASSLDRTSGRYEQYF.